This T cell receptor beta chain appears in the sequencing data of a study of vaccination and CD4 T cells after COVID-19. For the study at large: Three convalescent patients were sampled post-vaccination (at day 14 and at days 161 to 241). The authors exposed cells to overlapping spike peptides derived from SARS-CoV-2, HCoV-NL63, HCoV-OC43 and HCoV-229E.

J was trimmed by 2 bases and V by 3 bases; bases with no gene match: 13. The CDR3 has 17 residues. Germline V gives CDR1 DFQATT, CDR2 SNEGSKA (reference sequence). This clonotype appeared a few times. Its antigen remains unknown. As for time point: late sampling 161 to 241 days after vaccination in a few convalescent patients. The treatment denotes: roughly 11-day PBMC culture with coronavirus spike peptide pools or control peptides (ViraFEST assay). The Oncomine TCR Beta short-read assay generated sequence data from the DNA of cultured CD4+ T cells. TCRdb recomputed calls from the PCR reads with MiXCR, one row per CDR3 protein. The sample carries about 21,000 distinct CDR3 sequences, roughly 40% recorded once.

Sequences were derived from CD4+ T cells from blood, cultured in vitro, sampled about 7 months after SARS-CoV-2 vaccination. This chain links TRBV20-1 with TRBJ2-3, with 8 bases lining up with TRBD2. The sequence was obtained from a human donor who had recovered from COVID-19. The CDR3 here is CSASGREGRLATDTQYF. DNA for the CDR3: TGCAGTGCTAGTGGTCGGGAGGGCCGACTCGCCACAGATACGCAGTATTTT.